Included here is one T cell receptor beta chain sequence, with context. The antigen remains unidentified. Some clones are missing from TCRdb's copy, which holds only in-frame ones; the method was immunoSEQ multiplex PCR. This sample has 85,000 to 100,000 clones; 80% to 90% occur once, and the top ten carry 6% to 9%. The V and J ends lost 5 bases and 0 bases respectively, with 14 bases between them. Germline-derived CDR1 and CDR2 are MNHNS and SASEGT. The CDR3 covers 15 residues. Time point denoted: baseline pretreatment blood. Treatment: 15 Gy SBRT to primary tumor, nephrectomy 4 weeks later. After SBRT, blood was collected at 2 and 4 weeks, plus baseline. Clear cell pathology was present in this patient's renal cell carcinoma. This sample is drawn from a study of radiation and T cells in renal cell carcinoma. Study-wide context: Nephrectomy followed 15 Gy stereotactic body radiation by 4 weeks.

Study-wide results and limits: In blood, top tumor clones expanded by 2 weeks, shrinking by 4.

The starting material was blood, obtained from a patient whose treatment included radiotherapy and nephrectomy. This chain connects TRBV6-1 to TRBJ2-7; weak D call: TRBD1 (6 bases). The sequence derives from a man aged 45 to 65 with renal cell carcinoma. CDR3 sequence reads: CASSLWGQSSYEQYF. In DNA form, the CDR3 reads TGTGCCAGCAGTCTCTGGGGGCAGAGCTCCTACGAGCAGTACTTC.